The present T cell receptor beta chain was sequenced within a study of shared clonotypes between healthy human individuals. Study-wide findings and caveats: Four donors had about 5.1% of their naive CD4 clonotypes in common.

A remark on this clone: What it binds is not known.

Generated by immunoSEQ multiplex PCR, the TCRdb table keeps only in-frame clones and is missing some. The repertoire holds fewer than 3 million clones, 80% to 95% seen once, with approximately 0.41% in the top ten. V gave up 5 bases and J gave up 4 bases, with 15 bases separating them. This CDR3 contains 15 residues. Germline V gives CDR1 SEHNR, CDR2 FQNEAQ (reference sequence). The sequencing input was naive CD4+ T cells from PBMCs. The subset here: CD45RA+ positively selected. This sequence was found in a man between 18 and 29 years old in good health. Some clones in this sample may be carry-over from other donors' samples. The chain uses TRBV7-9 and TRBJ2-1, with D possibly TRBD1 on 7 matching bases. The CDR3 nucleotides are TGTGCCAGCAGCCCGGCGCAGGGGGGATACAATGAGCAGTTCTTC. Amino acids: CASSPAQGGYNEQFF.